This T cell receptor (beta chain) came from a study of a mutant IDH1 vaccine in newly diagnosed glioma. Measured with immunoSEQ multiplex PCR; TCRdb has only the in-frame clones, and not every one. The top ten clones hold more than 5.5% of a sample with fewer than 40,000 clones, approximately 78% of them seen once. In regard to this clone: Its antigen remains unidentified.

Germline loops: CDR1 SEHNR, CDR2 FQNEAQ (reference sequence). The CDR3 is 15 residues long. Losses at the gene ends were 0 bases for V and 6 bases for J; bases not matched to a gene: 6. The time point: week 5, during vaccination. Doses of 300 ug of mutant IDH1 20-mer peptide were given with topical imiquimod. Material: PBMCs, obtained from a glioma patient whose treatment included an IDH1 peptide vaccine. The clonotype was recovered from a man aged 40-55 years with glioma. The chain links TRBV7-9 to TRBJ1-2; 8 positions match TRBD1. For the CDR3, the DNA is TGTGCCAGCAGCTTAGCGGGAGGACAGGGAAATGGCTACACCTTC. It yields the protein CASSLAGGQGNGYTF.